Described below is a single T cell receptor (beta chain) sequence and its context. V was clipped by 3 bases and J by 0 bases, with 15 bases between them. The CDR3 has 17 residues. Germline V lookup: CDR1 SGHVS, CDR2 FNYEAQ. Profiling relied on immunoSEQ multiplex PCR, and the TCRdb table lists in-frame clones only, not all of them. The sample lists approximately 70,000 clones; nearly 98% were seen once. The sample belongs to a study of technical replicates of blood from several donors. This sequence originates from a human donor in good health. V is TRBV7-6 and J is TRBJ2-1; D unresolved. The material sequenced was T cells isolated from PBMCs. The DNA for the CDR3 is TGTGCCAGCAGCTTTGGAGTAGCTCTGAGCTCCTACAATGAGCAGTTCTTC. Encoded protein: CASSFGVALSSYNEQFF.